One T cell receptor beta chain is described in this entry. Its antigen is as yet unknown. The PCR was carried out with 60 Vbeta primers and 13 Jbeta primers. Repertoires were generated with immunoSEQ multiplex PCR, while TCRdb's copy carries only in-frame clones and drops some. The sample contains 100,000 to 150,000 clones, 60% to 80% of which appear only once. This specimen comes from a study of cytomegalovirus exposure and HLA in healthy donors. Study-wide points: An analysis that came later showed most CMV-associated TCR beta chains appearing HLA-restricted.

Those who donated were healthy bone marrow donors. Trimming left V 3 bases short and J 2 bases short, with 14 bases between. The length of the CDR3 is 15 residues. CDR1 is MDHEN, CDR2 SYDVKM, per germline. V and J are TRBV28 and TRBJ2-7, with D perhaps TRBD2 (5 bases). This receptor was taken from a woman aged 55-75 years in good health and CMV-seronegative. Material for sequencing was PBMCs. CDR3 sequence reads: CASSFPSRLTYEQYF. As DNA, the CDR3 is TGTGCCAGCAGTTTTCCTAGCCGCCTAACCTACGAGCAGTACTTC.